This TCR beta chain was identified in a study of T cell repertoires in cytomegalovirus infection (dated by TCRdb to between 2018 and 2021). With regard to the full study: Peptide stimulations targeted recently identified HLA-C-restricted CMV epitopes, whose presentation resists viral immunomodulation, together with well-studied HLA-B-restricted epitopes. The HLA type of each donor mattered for the analysis, because public TCR beta signatures pointed to carriage of CMV infection along with the matching HLA type. The investigation overall reported the following: In the ex vivo response, HLA-C-restricted CMV-specific TCR beta clonotypes were dominant, and in two of eight donors the single most frequent clonotype came from this HLA-C-restricted group. Carriers of CMV infection plus the relevant HLA type were discriminated by the cumulative frequency of public TCR beta family members in the study cohort and in an independent roughly 400-donor cohort.

With respect to this clonotype: No antigen is known for it. No base-level quality is on record; no much larger clone is a single base apart.

This sample was sequenced with an Illumina HiSeq 1500. TCRdb applied fastp at Q25 and MiXCR to the public reads, then kept only in-frame beta chains. Every distinct CDR3 protein forms one entry, paired with its most common genes and DNA. The sample has approximately 1,000,000 distinct CDR3 sequences on record, approximately 32% of them singletons. Clones ranked in the top ten supply around an eighth of the sample. CDR1 and CDR2 are read off the germline V gene (reference sequence) as SEHNR and FQNEAQ. V is clipped by 5 bases and J by 7 bases, and the sequence between their germline boundaries is 14 bases long. From its cysteine to its phenylalanine, the CDR3 spans 13 amino acids. Here the CDR3 DNA is all that survives: 39 bases in frame from base 1. The meaning of the sample's treatment or condition label: in vitro stimulation with specific CMV peptide epitopes to enrich CMV-specific T cells.

The material sequenced was cultured CD8+ T cells from PBMCs, taken from culture after CMV antigen stimulation. This chain joins TRBV7-9 to TRBJ1-1; TRBD1 is perhaps the D gene, given 6 matching bases. The clonotype originates from a human donor in good health (CMV status not recorded). Some clones in this sample may be carry-over from other donors' samples. The CDR3 reads CASSPGTNFEAFF. The DNA is TGTGCCAGCAGCCCCGGGACAAACTTTGAAGCTTTCTTT.